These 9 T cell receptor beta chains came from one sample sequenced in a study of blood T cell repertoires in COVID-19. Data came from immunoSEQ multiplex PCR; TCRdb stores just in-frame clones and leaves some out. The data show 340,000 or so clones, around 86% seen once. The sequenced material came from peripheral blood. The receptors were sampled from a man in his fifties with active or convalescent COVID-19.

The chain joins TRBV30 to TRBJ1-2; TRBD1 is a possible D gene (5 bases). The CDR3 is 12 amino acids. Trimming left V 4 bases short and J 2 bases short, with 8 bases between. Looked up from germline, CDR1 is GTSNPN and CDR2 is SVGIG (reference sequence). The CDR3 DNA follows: TGTGCCTGGACTCCAGGGAACTATGGCTACACCTTC. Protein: CAWTPGNYGYTF.

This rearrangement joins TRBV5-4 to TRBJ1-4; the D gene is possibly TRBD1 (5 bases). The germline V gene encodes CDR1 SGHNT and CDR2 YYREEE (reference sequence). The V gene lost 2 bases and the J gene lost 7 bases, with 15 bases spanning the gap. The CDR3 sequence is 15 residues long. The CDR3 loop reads CASSFSQGGIEKLFF. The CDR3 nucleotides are TGTGCCAGCAGCTTCAGTCAGGGAGGGATTGAAAAACTGTTTTTT.

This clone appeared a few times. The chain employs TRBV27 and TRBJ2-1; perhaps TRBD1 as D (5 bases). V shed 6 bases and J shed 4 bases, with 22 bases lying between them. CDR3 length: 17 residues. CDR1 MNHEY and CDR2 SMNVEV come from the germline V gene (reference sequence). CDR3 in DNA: TGTGCCAGCAGCCTTAGACCCCGTTCGACAGAGTACAATGAGCAGTTCTTC. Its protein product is CASSLRPRSTEYNEQFF.

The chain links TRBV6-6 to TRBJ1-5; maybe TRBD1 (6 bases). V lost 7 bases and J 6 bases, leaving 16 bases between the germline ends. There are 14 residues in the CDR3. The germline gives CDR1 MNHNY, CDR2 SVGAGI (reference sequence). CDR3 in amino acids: CASNSAGETQPQHF. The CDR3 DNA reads TGTGCCAGCAATTCGGCAGGGGAGACTCAGCCCCAGCATTTT.

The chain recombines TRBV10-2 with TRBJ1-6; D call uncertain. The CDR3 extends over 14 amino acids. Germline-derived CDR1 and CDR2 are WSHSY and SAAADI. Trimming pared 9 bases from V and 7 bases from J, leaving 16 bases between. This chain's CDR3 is CASTPGSQNSPLHF. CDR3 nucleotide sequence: TGCGCCAGTACCCCGGGGAGCCAGAATTCACCCCTCCACTTT.

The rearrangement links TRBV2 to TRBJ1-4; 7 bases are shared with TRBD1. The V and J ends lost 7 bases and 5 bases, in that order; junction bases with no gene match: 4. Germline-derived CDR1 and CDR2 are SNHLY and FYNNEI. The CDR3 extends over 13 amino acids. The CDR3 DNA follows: TGTGCCAGCATAGGCAGGGGGAATGAAAAACTGTTTTTT. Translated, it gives CASIGRGNEKLFF. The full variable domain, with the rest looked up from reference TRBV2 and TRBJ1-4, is EPEVTQTPSHQVTQMGQEVILRCVPISNHLYFYWYRQILGQKVEFLVSFYNNEISEKSEIFDDQFSVERPDGSNFTLKIRSTKLEDSAMYFCASIGRGNEKLFFGSGTQLSVL.

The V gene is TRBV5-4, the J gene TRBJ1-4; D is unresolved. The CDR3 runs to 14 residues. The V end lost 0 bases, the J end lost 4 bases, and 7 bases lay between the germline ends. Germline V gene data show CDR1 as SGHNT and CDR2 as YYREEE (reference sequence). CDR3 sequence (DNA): TGTGCCAGCAGCTTGGGATCGAGTAATGAAAAACTGTTTTTT. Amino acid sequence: CASSLGSSNEKLFF.

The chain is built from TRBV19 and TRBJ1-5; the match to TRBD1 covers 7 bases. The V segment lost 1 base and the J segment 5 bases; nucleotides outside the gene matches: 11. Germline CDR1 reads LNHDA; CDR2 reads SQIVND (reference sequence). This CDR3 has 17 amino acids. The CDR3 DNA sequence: TGTGCCAGTAGTATAGGACAGGGCTTCACCAAGGATCAGCCCCAGCATTTT. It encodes CASSIGQGFTKDQPQHF.

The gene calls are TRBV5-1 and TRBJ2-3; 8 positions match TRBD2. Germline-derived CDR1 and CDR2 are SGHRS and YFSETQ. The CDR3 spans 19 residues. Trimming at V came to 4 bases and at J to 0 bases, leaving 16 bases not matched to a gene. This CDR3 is CASSEILAAIITSTDTQYF. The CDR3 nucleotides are TGCGCCAGCAGCGAAATACTAGCGGCGATAATTACTAGCACAGATACGCAGTATTTT. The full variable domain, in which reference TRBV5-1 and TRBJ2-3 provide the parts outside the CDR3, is KAGVTQTPRYLIKTRGQQVTLSCSPISGHRSVSWYQQTPGQGLQFLFEYFSETQRNKGNFPGRFSGRQFSNSRSEMNVSTLELGDSALYLCASSEILAAIITSTDTQYFGPGTRLTVL.